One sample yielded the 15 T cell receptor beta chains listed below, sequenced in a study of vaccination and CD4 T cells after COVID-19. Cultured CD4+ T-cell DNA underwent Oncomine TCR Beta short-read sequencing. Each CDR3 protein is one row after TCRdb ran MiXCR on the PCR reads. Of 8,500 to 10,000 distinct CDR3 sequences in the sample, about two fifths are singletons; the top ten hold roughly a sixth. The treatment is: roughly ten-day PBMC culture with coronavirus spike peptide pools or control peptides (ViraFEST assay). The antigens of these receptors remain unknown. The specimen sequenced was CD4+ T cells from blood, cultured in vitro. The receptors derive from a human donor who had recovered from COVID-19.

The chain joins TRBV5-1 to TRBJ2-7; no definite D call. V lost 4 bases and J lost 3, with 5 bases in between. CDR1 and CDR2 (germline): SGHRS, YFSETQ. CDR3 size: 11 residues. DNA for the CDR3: TGCGCCAGCAGCCTCCACTACGAGCAGTACTTC. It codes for CASSLHYEQYF.

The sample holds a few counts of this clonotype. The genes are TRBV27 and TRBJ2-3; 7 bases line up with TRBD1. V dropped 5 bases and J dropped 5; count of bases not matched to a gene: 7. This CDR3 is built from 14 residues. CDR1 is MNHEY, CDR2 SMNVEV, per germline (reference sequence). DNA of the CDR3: TGTGCCAGCAGTCTGACAGGGCCTTTAGATACGCAGTATTTT. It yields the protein CASSLTGPLDTQYF.

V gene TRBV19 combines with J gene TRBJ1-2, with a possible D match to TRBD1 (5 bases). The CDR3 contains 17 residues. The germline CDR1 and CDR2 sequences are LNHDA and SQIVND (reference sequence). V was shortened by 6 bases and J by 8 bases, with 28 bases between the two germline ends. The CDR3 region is CASSITGTTANQGGYTF. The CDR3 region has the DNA TGTGCCAGTAGCATAACCGGGACTACGGCAAATCAAGGAGGCTACACCTTC.

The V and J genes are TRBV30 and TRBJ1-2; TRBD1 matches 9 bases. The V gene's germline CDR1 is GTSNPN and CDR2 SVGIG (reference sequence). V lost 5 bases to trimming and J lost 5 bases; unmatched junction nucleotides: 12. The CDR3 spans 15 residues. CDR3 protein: CAWGRDRALYYGYTF. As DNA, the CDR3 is TGTGCCTGGGGCCGGGACAGGGCCCTTTATTATGGCTACACCTTC.

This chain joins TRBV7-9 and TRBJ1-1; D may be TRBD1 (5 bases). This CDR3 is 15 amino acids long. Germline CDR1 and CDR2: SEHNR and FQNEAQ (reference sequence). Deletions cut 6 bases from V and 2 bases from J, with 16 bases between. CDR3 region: CASRDIGFINTEAFF. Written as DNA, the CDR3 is TGTGCCAGCAGGGACATTGGCTTCATAAACACTGAAGCTTTCTTT. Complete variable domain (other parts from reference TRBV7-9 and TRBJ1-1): DTGVSQNPRHKITKRGQNVTFRCDPISEHNRLYWYRQTLGQGPEFLTYFQNEAQLEKSRLLSDRFSAERPKGSFSTLEIQRTEQGDSAMYLCASRDIGFINTEAFFGQGTRLTVV.

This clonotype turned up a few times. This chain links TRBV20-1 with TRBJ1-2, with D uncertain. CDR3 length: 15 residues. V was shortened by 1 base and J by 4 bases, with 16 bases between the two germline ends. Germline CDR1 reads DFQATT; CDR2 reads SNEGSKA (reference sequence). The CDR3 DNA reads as TGCAGTGCTAGAGCTCCGCGACCGTTGGCCTATGGCTACACCTTC. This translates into CSARAPRPLAYGYTF.

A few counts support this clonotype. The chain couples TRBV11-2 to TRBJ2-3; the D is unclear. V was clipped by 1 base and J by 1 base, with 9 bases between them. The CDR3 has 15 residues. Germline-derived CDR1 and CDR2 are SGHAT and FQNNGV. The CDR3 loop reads CASSLATRGTDTQYF. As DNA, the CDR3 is TGTGCCAGCAGCTTAGCCACGAGAGGCACAGATACGCAGTATTTT. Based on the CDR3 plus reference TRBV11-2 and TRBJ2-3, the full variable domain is EAGVAQSPRYKIIEKRQSVAFWCNPISGHATLYWYQQILGQGPKLLIQFQNNGVVDDSQLPKDRFSAERLKGVDSTLKIQPAKLEDSAVYLCASSLATRGTDTQYFGPGTRLTVL.

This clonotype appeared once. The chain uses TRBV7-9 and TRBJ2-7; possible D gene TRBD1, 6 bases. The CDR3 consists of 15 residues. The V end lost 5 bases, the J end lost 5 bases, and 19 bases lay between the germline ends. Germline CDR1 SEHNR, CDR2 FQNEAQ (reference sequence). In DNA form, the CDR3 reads TGTGCCAGCAGCCCCTTGACAGGATTGAGCGACGAGCAGTACTTC. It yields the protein CASSPLTGLSDEQYF.

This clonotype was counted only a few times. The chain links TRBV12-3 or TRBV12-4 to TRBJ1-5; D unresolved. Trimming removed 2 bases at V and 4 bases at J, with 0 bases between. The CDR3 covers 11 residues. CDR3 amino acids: CASSLNQPQHF. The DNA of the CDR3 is TGTGCCAGCAGTTTAAATCAGCCCCAGCATTTT.

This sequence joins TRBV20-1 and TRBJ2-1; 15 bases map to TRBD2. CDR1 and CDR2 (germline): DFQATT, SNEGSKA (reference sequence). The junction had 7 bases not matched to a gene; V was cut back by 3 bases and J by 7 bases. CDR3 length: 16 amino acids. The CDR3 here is CSASGLAGGPSNEQFF. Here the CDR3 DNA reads TGCAGTGCTAGTGGACTAGCGGGGGGGCCGAGTAATGAGCAGTTCTTC.

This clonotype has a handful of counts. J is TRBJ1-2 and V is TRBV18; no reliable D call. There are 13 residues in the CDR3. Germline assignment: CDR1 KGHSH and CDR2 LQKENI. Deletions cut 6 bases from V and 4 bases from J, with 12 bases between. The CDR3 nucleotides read TGTGCCAGCTCCCCCCCCGAGGGCTATGGCTACACCTTC. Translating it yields CASSPPEGYGYTF. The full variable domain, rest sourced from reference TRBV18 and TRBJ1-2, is NAGVMQNPRHLVRRRGQEARLRCSPMKGHSHVYWYRQLPEEGLKFMVYLQKENIIDESGMPKERFSAEFPKEGPSILRIQQVVRGDSAAYFCASSPPEGYGYTFGSGTRLTVV.

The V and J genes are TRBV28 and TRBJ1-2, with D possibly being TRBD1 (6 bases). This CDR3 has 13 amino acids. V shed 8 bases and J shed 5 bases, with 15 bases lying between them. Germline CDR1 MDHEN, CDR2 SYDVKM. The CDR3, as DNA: TGTGCCAGCGGCTCCGGGACACCTTATGGCTACACCTTC. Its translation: CASGSGTPYGYTF.

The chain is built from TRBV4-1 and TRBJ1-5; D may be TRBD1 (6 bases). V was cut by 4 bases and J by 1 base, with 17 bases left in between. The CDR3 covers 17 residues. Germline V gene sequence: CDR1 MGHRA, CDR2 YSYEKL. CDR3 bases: TGCGCCAGCAGCCCAACAGGGACGCCGGGGAGCAATCAGCCCCAGCATTTT. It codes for CASSPTGTPGSNQPQHF.

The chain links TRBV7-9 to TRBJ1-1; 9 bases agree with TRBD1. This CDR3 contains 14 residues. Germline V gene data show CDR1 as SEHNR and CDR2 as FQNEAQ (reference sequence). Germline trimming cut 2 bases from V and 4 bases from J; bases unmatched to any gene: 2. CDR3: CASSLLQGATEAFF. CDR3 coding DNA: TGTGCCAGCAGCTTACTACAGGGGGCCACTGAAGCTTTCTTT.

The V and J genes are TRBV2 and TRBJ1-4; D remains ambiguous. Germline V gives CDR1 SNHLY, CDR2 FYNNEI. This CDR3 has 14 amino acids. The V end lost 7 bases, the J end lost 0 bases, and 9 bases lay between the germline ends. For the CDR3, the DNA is TGTGCCAGCAACATGATGGCAACTAATGAAAAACTGTTTTTT. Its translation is CASNMMATNEKLFF.